This is a list of T cell receptor beta chains from one sample in a study of control samples from healthy donors and cancer patients. Method: immunoSEQ multiplex PCR; TCRdb's copy keeps in-frame clones and lacks some. The table includes about 88,000 clones, over 90% detected once. The sequencing input was blood. The receptors here all came from a man younger than 35 in good health. Both conserved end residues are part of each CDR3. The D gene is left open where the match is weak. Not all rows give a size; the values are once, few, many and, for expanded clones, a class.

D gene	J gene	clone size	CDR3 length	V gene	CDR3 DNA	CDR3 protein
.	TRBJ1-4	.	12	TRBV29-1	TGCAGCGTTGCAGTGACTAATGAAAAACTGTTTTTT	CSVAVTNEKLFF
.	TRBJ2-3	.	16	TRBV7-2	TGTGCCAGCAGCTTACATATGCTAGCTGGGTCAGATACGCAGTATTTT	CASSLHMLAGSDTQYF
.	TRBJ2-5	.	13	TRBV6-5	TGTGCCAGCAGCCGGACGGGGCAAGAGACCCAGTACTTC	CASSRTGQETQYF
.	TRBJ1-3	.	15	TRBV6-1	TGTGCCAGCAGTGATCCAGGGGCGGGAGGAAACACCATATATTTT	CASSDPGAGGNTIYF
.	TRBJ2-4	.	14	TRBV25-1	TGTGCCTCCCAAGCGGCGATTGGCAAAAACATTCAGTACTTC	CASQAAIGKNIQYF
.	TRBJ1-4	.	12	TRBV13	TGTGCCAGCAGCAGACAGGACCGAAAACTGTTTTTT	CASSRQDRKLFF
.	TRBJ2-1	.	16	TRBV5-4	TGTGCCAGCAGCTTGGGGCAGGGGACCCCTTACAATGAGCAGTTCTTC	CASSLGQGTPYNEQFF
TRBD1	TRBJ1-1	.	13	TRBV29-1	TGCAGCGTTCGGACAGGGAGGGCCACTGAAGCTTTCTTT	CSVRTGRATEAFF
.	TRBJ2-5	.	13	TRBV27	TGTGCCAGCAGTTTTAACTTTCAAGAGACCCAGTACTTC	CASSFNFQETQYF
.	TRBJ2-1	.	15	TRBV28	TGTGCCAGCAGCATTTTAGGGGGGGGTCTTAATGAGCAGTTCTTC	CASSILGGGLNEQFF
.	TRBJ1-2	.	11	TRBV6-1	TGTGCCAGCAGTGAAGCTGGGCCAGAAGATTTC	CASSEAGPEDF
.	TRBJ2-1	.	15	TRBV27	TGTGCCAGCAGTTTATGGGGGTCGACCTACAATGAGCAGTTCTTC	CASSLWGSTYNEQFF
.	TRBJ2-7	.	14	TRBV18	TGTGCCAGCTCACGCCAGGACCTCTCCTACGAGCAGTACTTC	CASSRQDLSYEQYF
.	TRBJ2-1	.	12	TRBV29-1	TGCAGCGTTGAAGACGGCGCGCGTGAGCAGTTCTTC	CSVEDGAREQFF
.	TRBJ2-5	.	16	TRBV15	TGTGCCACCAGCAGAGAGGAAGGGGTCCAACTGGAGACCCAGTACTTC	CATSREEGVQLETQYF
.	TRBJ1-3	.	11	TRBV6-5	TGTGCCAGCAGAGGAGGAAACACCATATATTTT	CASRGGNTIYF
.	TRBJ2-1	once	14	TRBV7-6	TGTGCCAGCAGCTTATCGGTCGGGAGTCATGAGCAGTTCTTC	CASSLSVGSHEQFF
.	TRBJ1-5	.	15	TRBV3-1/TRBV3-2	TGTGCCAGCAGCCTGGGACGGTCGGTGATGTGGCCCCAGCATTTT	CASSLGRSVMWPQHF
TRBD1	TRBJ1-5	.	14	TRBV30	TGTGCCTGGGAAACAGGGGGCAGCAATCAGCCCCAGCATTTT	CAWETGGSNQPQHF
.	TRBJ2-7	.	12	TRBV5-5	TGTGCCAGCAGCTACTTAGGGCTCGAGCAGTACTTC	CASSYLGLEQYF
.	TRBJ1-4	.	13	TRBV20-1	TGCAGTGCTAGTAGGACCATGCTTGGCGAACTGTTTTTT	CSASRTMLGELFF
.	TRBJ1-1	.	12	TRBV30	TGTGCCTCTCGACGGGTGAACACTGAAGCTTTCTTT	CASRRVNTEAFF
.	TRBJ2-7	once	14	TRBV11-3	TGTGCCAGCAGCCCCGGCCCCCCTCCTTGGGAGCAGTACTTC	CASSPGPPPWEQYF
.	TRBJ2-7	.	15	TRBV7-8	TGTGCCAGCAGCTTGGCCCTAAGGGGGGACTACGAGCAGTACTTC	CASSLALRGDYEQYF
TRBD1	TRBJ2-7	.	14	TRBV30	TGTGCCTGGAGTGCGGGGACAGGGGAGAACGAGCAGTACTTC	CAWSAGTGENEQYF
.	TRBJ1-2	.	14	TRBV6-1	TGTGCCAGCAGTGAGTTTACGGGGGACTATGGCTACACCTTC	CASSEFTGDYGYTF
.	TRBJ1-1	.	12	TRBV7-9	TGTGCCAGCAGCGCAGGGATGACTGAAGCTTTCTTT	CASSAGMTEAFF
.	TRBJ1-5	.	17	TRBV4-3	TGCGCCAGCAGCCAAGGTTCTTACCGCAGGGGCAATCAGCCCCAGCATTTT	CASSQGSYRRGNQPQHF
TRBD1	TRBJ1-2	once	12	TRBV5-4	TGTGCCAGCGGGGACAGGGCTGGTGGCTACACCTTC	CASGDRAGGYTF
TRBD1	TRBJ2-7	.	15	TRBV27	TGTGCCAGCAGCGCCCCCGACAGGGGTAGCTACGAGCAGTACTTC	CASSAPDRGSYEQYF
TRBD2	TRBJ2-4	once	18	TRBV25-1	TGTGCCAGCAGTCAGGCCGGGACTAGCGGCATTCGGGAAAACATTCAGTACTTC	CASSQAGTSGIRENIQYF
TRBD2	TRBJ2-1	.	15	TRBV9	TGTGCCAGCAGCGTAGAAAGCGGGGGGTACAATGAGCAGTTCTTC	CASSVESGGYNEQFF
.	TRBJ1-2	.	13	TRBV27	TGTGCCAGCAGTTTATTGGGGGCAAAGGGCTACACCTTC	CASSLLGAKGYTF
.	TRBJ2-2	once	15	TRBV5-1	TGCGCCAGCAGCTTGCGGCAGGTGATCACCGGGGAGCTGTTTTTT	CASSLRQVITGELFF
TRBD1	TRBJ1-2	.	16	TRBV9	TGTGCCAGCAGCGGCCCAACCGGACAGGGCGTTTATGGCTACACCTTC	CASSGPTGQGVYGYTF
.	TRBJ2-1	.	11	TRBV20-1	TGCAGTGCTAGCCTCTACAATGAGCAGTTCTTC	CSASLYNEQFF
.	TRBJ2-7	.	17	TRBV7-9	TGTGCCAGCAGCTTAGCGGTGGGTATGGCGGCACAATTCGAGCAGTACTTC	CASSLAVGMAAQFEQYF
TRBD2	TRBJ2-2	once	15	TRBV30	TGTGCCGGTCCTAGCGGGGGGGCTCCCACCGGGGAGCTGTTTTTT	CAGPSGGAPTGELFF
.	TRBJ2-3	.	14	TRBV7-2	TGTGCCAGCAGCGTCAGGAATAGGGAGGATACGCAGTATTTT	CASSVRNREDTQYF
TRBD2	TRBJ2-3	.	17	TRBV5-4	TGTGCCAGCAGCTTGAGTCCACTAGCGGGAGGGGCAGATACGCAGTATTTT	CASSLSPLAGGADTQYF
.	TRBJ2-3	.	15	TRBV15	TGTGCCACCAGCGACCGGGGGAGCCCCACAGATACGCAGTATTTT	CATSDRGSPTDTQYF